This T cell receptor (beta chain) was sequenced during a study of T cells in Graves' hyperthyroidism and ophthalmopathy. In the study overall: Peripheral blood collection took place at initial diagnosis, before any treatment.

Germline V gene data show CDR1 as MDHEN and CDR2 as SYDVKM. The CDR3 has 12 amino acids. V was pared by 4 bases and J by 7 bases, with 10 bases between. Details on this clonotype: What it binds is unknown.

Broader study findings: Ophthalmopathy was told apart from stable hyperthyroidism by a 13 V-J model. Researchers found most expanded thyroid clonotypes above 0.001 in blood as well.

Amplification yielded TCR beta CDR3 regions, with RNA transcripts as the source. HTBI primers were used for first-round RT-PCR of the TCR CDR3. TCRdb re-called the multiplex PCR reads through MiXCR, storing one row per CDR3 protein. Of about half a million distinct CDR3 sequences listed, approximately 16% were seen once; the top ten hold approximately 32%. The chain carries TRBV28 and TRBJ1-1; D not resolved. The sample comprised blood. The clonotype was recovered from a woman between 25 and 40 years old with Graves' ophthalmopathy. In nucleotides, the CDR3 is TGTGCCAGCAGTTACCCGGGAGGTGAAGCTTTCTTT. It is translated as CASSYPGGEAFF.